The entry below gives a single T cell receptor (beta chain) sequence along with its context. This clonotype appeared many times. The antigen this receptor binds is unknown. Base qualities are not recorded, but no much larger clone differs from it by a single base. The data stem from a study of T cells in Graves' hyperthyroidism and ophthalmopathy (dated by TCRdb to about 2019). The study in broad terms: To identify distinguishing TCR V-J signatures, a discovery cohort of about 95 patients was used, comprising 40 to 45 with Graves' ophthalmopathy and some 60 with stable Graves' hyperthyroidism. Prospective prediction of ophthalmopathy was tested in an independent validation cohort consisting of about 19 hyperthyroidism patients and some 17 patients who later progressed to ophthalmopathy. For training and testing, the approximately 92 patients in the discovery cohort were randomly divided in a 7:3 ratio. Thyroid tissue and blood T-cell repertoires from over 5 Graves' hyperthyroidism patients were also compared in the study. After sampling, hyperthyroidism patients received methimazole starting at 30 mg daily, and ophthalmopathy patients received high-dose intravenous methylprednisolone. TCR Vbeta CDR3 sequencing of 130 to 150 peripheral blood samples (roughly 41 ophthalmopathy, around 80 hyperthyroidism and around 17 progressor patients) is reported in the paper.

Stable Graves' hyperthyroidism was defined as the absence of progression to ophthalmopathy over 18 months of follow-up. The hyperthyroidism patients were between 18 and 65 years old and newly diagnosed, with a disease duration of less than 2 months. Exclusion was applied to patients with uncontrolled infections, other autoimmune diseases, pregnancy or lactation. Clinical symptoms, serum thyroxine and TRAb, thyroid ultrasound, and orbital computed tomography formed the basis for the diagnoses. Total RNA was extracted using Trizol reagent, and RNA quality was assessed on an Agilent 2100 Bioanalyzer. TCR beta CDR3 regions were amplified from RNA transcripts. The TCR CDR3 was subjected to a first round of RT-PCR using the HTBI primer set and the Qiagen OneStep RT-PCR kit. Libraries were constructed in a second round of multiplex PCR, after which size selection and purification were carried out. Sequencing of the libraries was done on an Illumina HiSeq2000 using paired-end 100 bp reads. In the original analysis: SOAPnuke was used to process the raw data, removing reads that contained adapters or uncalled bases, had a mean Phred below 15, or lacked an exact match to the constant primer or identifier. High-quality paired reads were merged using COPE v1.2.5, and each unique nucleotide sequence was defined as a clonotype. MiTCR v1.1 was used to align clonotypes to the IMGT TRBV, TRBD and TRBJ reference segments. The analysis was restricted to V-J combinations with a frequency above 0.0001, which together covered 98% to 99.2% of the repertoires. A TCS score was defined as the ratio of F50 (clonal expansion) to E x V (chaos), with BLOSUM62-based TCRdist applied between CDR3 peptides within each V-J. Welch's t-statistics and random forest reduced some 510 V-J features to 10 to 15, which were used in a naive Bayes classifier (R e1071). The Morisita-Horn index was used to measure how similar the thyroid and blood repertoires were. TCRdb redid the processing of the public reads, applying fastp at Q25 and MiXCR, and retained in-frame beta chains. A single entry per CDR3 protein holds the most common genes and DNA from its merged rows. Here the V and J calls rest on TCRdb's processing, not on the authors' analysis. In this sample the table shows about 580,000 distinct CDR3 sequences, approximately 44% of which occur a single time. The ten most abundant clones make up roughly 8.2% of the sample.

Relative to germline, V is missing 5 bases and J is missing 3 bases, with 5 bases of the junction outside any gene match. Including the terminal cysteine and phenylalanine, the CDR3 comprises 14 residues. Only CDR3 DNA is held: 42 bases, read in frame from base 1. Per the germline V gene, SGHTA is the CDR1 and FQGNSA is the CDR2. Paper-wide results and their limitations: In validation, progression to ophthalmopathy was predicted by the model with 55% to 71% sensitivity and approximately 78% specificity, a median of 6.5 months before onset. Most expanded thyroid clonotypes (frequency above 0.001) were also detected in blood, suggesting blood repertoires may reflect thyroid immune responses. Sample size was not statistically predetermined, and blinding of investigators to group allocation was not performed. Ophthalmopathy was separated from stable hyperthyroidism by a 13 V-J signature model, with 85% to 90% sensitivity and 81% to 82% specificity obtained in cross-validation and 80%/75% obtained in testing.

The sample comprised peripheral blood or thyroid tissue (not recorded which). This chain joins TRBV7-2 to TRBJ2-7, and TRBD2 aligns with 9 junction nucleotides. This TCR derives from a woman aged 18-29 years with Graves' hyperthyroidism. The DNA is as follows: TGTGCCAGCAGCCTCGGACTAGCGAACTACGAGCAGTACTTC. Translation gives CASSLGLANYEQYF.